This TCR beta chain stems from a study of T cell responses to AZD1222 COVID-19 vaccine (dated by TCRdb to about 2021). With respect to the entire study: AZD1222 recipients given second doses at about 4 weeks or at about 12 weeks were pooled, since spike-specific TCR depth and breadth were not found to differ between the two schedules. A total of approximately 240 trial participants underwent TCR sequencing, of whom 200 to 220 received two doses of AZD1222 and around 26 received two doses of the MenACWY control vaccine. Trial participants were enrolled by age into subgroups of 18-55, 56-69 and 70-plus years, and around 150, 28 and 57 TCR-sequenced participants, respectively, were included in these subgroups.

The sample holds one count of this clone. The antigen it recognizes is unknown. Base quality data are lacking; no much larger clone is found one base away. This sample's time point label indicates: baseline before first vaccination. Vaccinee samples came from UK trials COV001 and COV002, including a single-blind randomized controlled phase 2/3 trial of AZD1222 (ChAdOx1 nCoV-19) in healthy adults. For TCRbeta chain sequencing, PBMC samples were collected from trial participants at day 0 and at day 28 after the second dose. The CDR1 and CDR2 encoded by the germline V gene (reference sequence) are SEHNR and FQNEAQ. A distance of 12 bases separates the germline ends of V and J, which lose 3 bases and 0 bases respectively. The CDR3 sequence holds 15 residues, the cysteine and phenylalanine included. The retained sequence is limited to the CDR3, 45 bases, with the frame set at the first base. Summary of the overall study and its limitations: In the small 56-69-year group, the increase in depth fell short of significance, most likely because of low power. Conclusions about previously exposed vaccinees are limited because only a handful of AZD1222 recipients were SARS-CoV-2 seropositive at baseline. Spike-specific TCR breadth and depth rose significantly after two AZD1222 doses compared with day 0 and with MenACWY recipients. Participants were mostly white British, with more females than males. The authors suggested clonal diversity may have been underestimated. The vaccine-associated CD4 TCRs covered the entire spike protein, and the dominant responses fell in regions 160-218 and 743-854. Because no day 14 peak-response samples were available, the repertoires could be characterized only after the peak T cell response. Nearly half of unique spike-specific TCRs reportedly recognized epitopes outside regions mutated in the B.1.351 and B.1.1.7 variants.

The CDR3 regions of human TCRbeta chains were analyzed by immunosequencing. As for the original processing: TCRs in the repertoires were matched against a reference library of SARS-CoV-2-specific TCRs that had been generated with the MIRA antigen-specificity platform. Breadth meant the fraction of unique TCRs that were SARS-CoV-2-associated, whereas depth meant the fraction of total T cells that were SARS-CoV-2-associated. Using the MIRA data, each spike-specific TCR was mapped to the spike region that the TCR reacts to and placed in a CD4 or CD8 class. Log10-transformed breadth and depth values were compared by one-way ANOVA with Sidak's multiple comparisons tests. What TCRdb holds here is the immuneACCESS table cut down to in-frame rearrangements. Part of the clones is not present; checked against another copy, under half of the missing clones reflect an unresolved V gene, and the others are unexplained. V, J and clone size are those of that table, while D and trimming were read from the DNA. This sample has fewer than 200,000 clones in its table, and almost 95% of those were observed once. Less than 11% of the sample is in the top ten clones.

The TCR originated in an adult in good health. Recombination joined TRBV7-9 with TRBJ2-7; the D gene is perhaps TRBD1, on 5 matching bases. Sequencing used peripheral blood, obtained on day 0 of AZD1222 vaccination. The CDR3 protein sequence reads: CASSFGQGSSYEQYF. The nucleotide sequence reads as follows: TGTGCCAGCAGCTTTGGGCAGGGTTCCTCCTACGAGCAGTACTTC.